These 31 T cell receptor beta chains originate from one sample sequenced in a study of T cells in Graves' hyperthyroidism and ophthalmopathy. The source material, RNA transcripts, was used to amplify TCR beta CDR3 regions. RT-PCR in the first round (using the HTBI primer set) targeted the TCR CDR3. MiXCR was run by TCRdb on the multiplex PCR reads, yielding one entry per CDR3 protein. The repertoire has about 710,000 distinct CDR3 sequences, about 17% of them found once; the top ten carry under 8.5%. Sample: blood. The receptors were sampled from a man between 18 and 35 years old with Graves' hyperthyroidism.

This clonotype was recorded a few times. This chain links TRBV19 with TRBJ1-4; D is unclear. V lost 3 bases and J 8 bases, leaving 16 bases between the germline ends. From germline, CDR1 is LNHDA and CDR2 SQIVND (reference sequence). The CDR3 loop spans 15 amino acids. The CDR3 DNA sequence: TGTGCCAGTAGTATCCGACGCCCGGATAGGGAAAAACTGTTTTTT. This sequence encodes CASSIRRPDREKLFF.

This clonotype was seen a handful of times. V and J are TRBV12-3 or TRBV12-4 and TRBJ2-1, with a weak D call TRBD1 (6 bases). V gave up 6 bases and J gave up 0 bases, with 15 bases separating them. CDR3 length: 16 residues. The CDR3 bases are TGTGCCAGCAGACTATTCTGGACAGACTCCTACAATGAGCAGTTCTTC. Amino acid sequence: CASRLFWTDSYNEQFF.

This clonotype was observed many times. V and J are TRBV28 and TRBJ1-1; D gene uncertain. Trimming took 8 bases from V and 1 from J, leaving 8 bases between them. Looked up from germline, CDR1 is MDHEN and CDR2 is SYDVKM. CDR3 length equals 12 residues. The CDR3 reads CASWKRNTEAFF. The CDR3 DNA follows: TGTGCCAGCTGGAAGAGGAACACTGAAGCTTTCTTT.

This clonotype was observed many times. The rearrangement links TRBV28 to TRBJ1-1, with D maybe TRBD1 (5 bases). The CDR3 loop spans 13 amino acids. The germline V gene has CDR1 MDHEN and CDR2 SYDVKM. Trimming stripped 6 bases from V and 2 bases from J, with 10 bases between. The CDR3 nucleotides read TGTGCCAGCAGAAAGACAGTCAACACTGAAGCTTTCTTT. Translation gives CASRKTVNTEAFF.

The rearrangement uses TRBV18 and TRBJ2-1; TRBD2 matches 9 bases. Losses at the gene ends were 0 bases for V and 7 bases for J; bases not matched to a gene: 7. The length of the CDR3 is 16 residues. CDR1 is KGHSH, CDR2 LQKENI, per germline. This chain's CDR3 is CASSPPGGRAGNEQFF. CDR3 DNA sequence: TGTGCCAGCTCACCACCGGGCGGGAGGGCCGGGAATGAGCAGTTCTTC. The full variable domain, its missing parts supplied by reference TRBV18 and TRBJ2-1, is NAGVMQNPRHLVRRRGQEARLRCSPMKGHSHVYWYRQLPEEGLKFMVYLQKENIIDESGMPKERFSAEFPKEGPSILRIQQVVRGDSAAYFCASSPPGGRAGNEQFFGPGTRLTVL.

This clonotype was counted at least ten times. J is TRBJ2-7 and V is TRBV18; D is undetermined. CDR3 size: 13 residues. Trimming left V 2 bases short and J 2 bases short, with 7 bases between. From germline, CDR1 is KGHSH and CDR2 LQKENI. The CDR3 here is CASSPGPPYEQYF. The CDR3 bases are TGTGCCAGCTCACCAGGGCCGCCCTACGAGCAGTACTTC. The whole variable domain, remainder taken from reference TRBV18 and TRBJ2-7, is NAGVMQNPRHLVRRRGQEARLRCSPMKGHSHVYWYRQLPEEGLKFMVYLQKENIIDESGMPKERFSAEFPKEGPSILRIQQVVRGDSAAYFCASSPGPPYEQYFGPGTRLTVT.

The chain joins TRBV5-4 to TRBJ2-3; TRBD2 aligns across 7 bases. Germline V gives CDR1 SGHNT, CDR2 YYREEE (reference sequence). The junction had 10 bases not matched to a gene; V was cut back by 4 bases and J by 5 bases. CDR3 length equals 15 residues. The CDR3 sequence is CASSPIGGSEDTQYF. The CDR3 DNA sequence: TGTGCCAGCAGCCCGATCGGCGGGAGTGAAGATACGCAGTATTTT.

This clonotype showed up many times. This chain links TRBV5-1 with TRBJ1-1, with a weak D call TRBD1 (6 bases). This CDR3 is 16 amino acids long. V was trimmed by 0 bases and J by 4 bases, leaving 16 bases between them. The germline V gene has CDR1 SGHRS and CDR2 YFSETQ. The CDR3 nucleotides are TGCGCCAGCAGCTTGGCCACGGGGGCTCGGGGCACTGAAGCTTTCTTT. Translation gives CASSLATGARGTEAFF.

This clonotype was observed at least ten times. CDR3 sequence (DNA): TGTGCCAGCAGTTGGGCGGGACTAGCGGGAAACGAGCAGTACTTC. Its protein product is CASSWAGLAGNEQYF. The V call is TRBV12-3 or TRBV12-4, the J call TRBJ2-7, with 13 nucleotides matching TRBD2. The trim removed 4 bases at V and 5 bases at J, leaving 5 bases unmatched. CDR3 length equals 15 residues.

This clonotype was observed at least ten times. CDR3 region: CASKKLTEAFF. The CDR3 DNA is TGTGCCAGCAAGAAGCTCACTGAAGCTTTCTTT. The rearrangement joins TRBV27 to TRBJ1-1; no reliable D call. The CDR3 length is 11 residues. With 7 bases removed from V and 4 bases from J, the gap between germline ends came to 7 bases. Per germline, CDR1 MNHEY and CDR2 SMNVEV (reference sequence).

The chain joins TRBV7-9 to TRBJ2-7, with D unresolved. Germline values: CDR1 SEHNR, CDR2 FQNEAQ (reference sequence). V shed 2 bases and J shed 6 bases, with 11 bases lying between them. The CDR3 loop spans 13 amino acids. CDR3 region: CASSLPLLPEQYF. Here the CDR3 DNA reads TGTGCCAGCAGCTTACCCCTCCTGCCCGAGCAGTACTTC.

There are a few counts of this clonotype. The chain uses TRBV7-3 and TRBJ2-6; 7 bases match TRBD1. The length of the CDR3 is 15 residues. Germline V gene lookup returns CDR1 SGHTA and CDR2 FQGTGA. V shed 5 bases, J shed 4 bases, and the junction held 5 bases outside the gene matches. The CDR3 reads CASSTDRAGANVLTF. The CDR3 DNA sequence: TGTGCCAGCAGCACCGACAGGGCCGGGGCCAACGTCCTGACTTTC.

Of note for this clonotype: This sequence may be a read error, since a much larger clone differs from it by one base. V gene TRBV11-2 combines with J gene TRBJ2-1; no definite D call. This CDR3 is 13 amino acids long. Germline CDR1 SGHAT, CDR2 FQNNGV. The CDR3 protein is CASSRGPYNEQSF. In DNA form, the CDR3 reads TGTGCCAGCAGCCGTGGACCTTACAATGAGCAGTCCTTC.

This clonotype was counted at least ten times. The gene calls are TRBV18 and TRBJ1-5, with 8 bases aligning to TRBD1. Per the germline V gene, CDR1 is KGHSH and CDR2 is LQKENI. J was trimmed by 7 bases and V by 3 bases; bases with no gene match: 11. The CDR3 has 16 residues. The CDR3 protein is CASSPSGGGWGQPQHF. The CDR3 nucleotides read TGTGCCAGCTCACCCTCAGGGGGCGGTTGGGGCCAGCCCCAGCATTTT.

This clonotype was picked up many times. The CDR3 nucleotides read TGTGCCAGCACCCCCCGGGACAGAACGAATCAGCCCCAGCATTTT. Protein product: CASTPRDRTNQPQHF. The rearrangement joins TRBV28 to TRBJ1-5, with TRBD1 identical over 7 bases. Trimming removed 7 bases from V and 4 bases from J; junction bases left unmatched: 10. CDR1 is MDHEN, CDR2 SYDVKM, per germline. CDR3 size: 15 residues.

This clonotype was observed a few times. The J gene is TRBJ2-7, the V gene TRBV6-2 or TRBV6-3; D is ambiguous. Germline V gives CDR1 MNHEY, CDR2 SVGEGT. V was trimmed by 4 bases and J by 6 bases, leaving 13 bases between them. The CDR3 is 13 residues long. The DNA of the CDR3 is TGTGCCAGCAGTTCCCGGGCCCCCTCCGAGCAGTACTTC. Translation gives CASSSRAPSEQYF.

Only one count was recorded for this clonotype. The rearrangement uses TRBV11-2 and TRBJ2-2, with TRBD2 matching 13 bases. V lost 4 bases and J lost 2; bases outside the gene matches: 4. CDR1 SGHAT and CDR2 FQNNGV come from the germline V gene. This CDR3 is 17 amino acids long. For the CDR3, the DNA is TGTGCCAGCAGCTCCGGACTAGCGGGAGCTAACACCGGGGAGCTGTTTTTT. Translated, it gives CASSSGLAGANTGELFF.

With regard to this clonotype: A much larger clonotype is one base distant, so this may be a read error. The chain is built from TRBV24-1 and TRBJ2-1, with TRBD2 as a possible D gene (6 bases). The CDR3 runs to 17 residues. Germline lookup yields CDR1 KGHDR and CDR2 SFDVKD. As DNA, the CDR3 is TGTGTCACCAGTGATGACCATAGCGGAAGCTCCTACAATGAGCAGTTCTTC. As protein: CVTSDDHSGSSYNEQFF.

Many counts were recorded for this clonotype. The rearrangement links TRBV28 to TRBJ2-1; tentatively, D is TRBD2 (5 bases). The CDR3 extends over 15 amino acids. In germline, CDR1 is MDHEN, CDR2 SYDVKM. The V end lost 7 bases, the J end lost 2 bases, and 15 bases lay between the germline ends. The CDR3 DNA is TGTGCCAGCACCGTCCGGGATTCTCCCTACAATGAGCAGTTCTTC. It codes for CASTVRDSPYNEQFF. Variable domain in full (rest from reference TRBV28 and TRBJ2-1): DVKVTQSSRYLVKRTGEKVFLECVQDMDHENMFWYRQDPGLGLRLIYFSYDVKMKEKGDIPEGYSVSREKKERFSLILESASTNQTSMYLCASTVRDSPYNEQFFGPGTRLTVL.

As concerns this clonotype: A much larger clone differs from this one at a single base, so this may be a read error. CDR3 coding DNA: TGTGCCAGCAGCTTAGCGTCGAGTGATAAGCAGTTCTTC. It specifies CASSLASSDKQFF. V and J are TRBV5-1 and TRBJ2-1, with a tentative D call TRBD2 (5 bases). This CDR3 has 13 amino acids. Germline V gives CDR1 SGHRS, CDR2 YFSETQ.

This clonotype was found many times. This rearrangement joins TRBV6-2 or TRBV6-3 to TRBJ2-7; 7 nucleotides line up with TRBD1. The V segment lost 6 bases and the J segment 2 bases; nucleotides outside the gene matches: 7. There are 14 residues in the CDR3. In germline, CDR1 is MNHEY, CDR2 SVGEGT. CDR3 protein: CASSYDRVAYEQYF. The CDR3 DNA reads as TGTGCCAGCAGCTACGACAGGGTCGCCTACGAGCAGTACTTC.

This clonotype was seen many times. The chain uses TRBV28 and TRBJ1-2; perhaps TRBD1 as D (5 bases). CDR3 length: 13 amino acids. Trimming took 6 bases from V and 4 from J, leaving 12 bases between them. The germline gives CDR1 MDHEN, CDR2 SYDVKM. This CDR3 is CASSNQGSYGYTF. The CDR3 DNA reads as TGTGCCAGCAGCAACCAGGGTTCCTATGGCTACACCTTC.

V usage is TRBV20-1 and J usage is TRBJ2-7, with 7 bases that match TRBD1. Trimming removed 2 bases from V and 7 bases from J; junction bases left unmatched: 8. This CDR3 spans 13 amino acids. Germline V gene data show CDR1 as DFQATT and CDR2 as SNEGSKA (reference sequence). CDR3 sequence: CSARTPQGREQYF. The CDR3 coding sequence is TGCAGTGCTAGAACCCCACAGGGGCGGGAGCAGTACTTC.

This clonotype has ten or more counts. J is TRBJ2-1 and V is TRBV2; 7 nucleotides agree with TRBD1. This CDR3 spans 17 amino acids. V trimming: 7 bases; J trimming: 4 bases; junction bases outside the gene matches: 16. The germline CDR1 and CDR2 sequences are SNHLY and FYNNEI. DNA of the CDR3: TGTGCCAGCAAAGCAGGGACAGCGACCCCTGATTACAATGAGCAGTTCTTC. Translation: CASKAGTATPDYNEQFF.

Details on this clonotype: Without the conserved terminal phenylalanine or tryptophan, this CDR3 likely stems from a read error. The CDR3 protein is CASSYQSGNQPQHL. In nucleotides, the CDR3 is TGTGCCAGCAGCTACCAGTCCGGCAATCAGCCCCAGCATCTT. The rearrangement joins TRBV28 to TRBJ1-5; no reliable D call. The CDR3 is 14 residues long. The ends were cut back, 6 bases at V and 2 bases at J, with 11 bases in the middle. In germline, CDR1 is MDHEN, CDR2 SYDVKM.

This clonotype was observed many times. The J gene is TRBJ1-3, the V gene TRBV18, with 7 bases fitting TRBD1. J was trimmed by 9 bases and V by 2 bases; bases with no gene match: 13. The germline V gene has CDR1 KGHSH and CDR2 LQKENI. The CDR3 loop spans 16 amino acids. CDR3 sequence (DNA): TGTGCCAGCTCACCAACCCGGGACAGTACTGGGAGCACCATATATTTT. It translates to CASSPTRDSTGSTIYF.

V and J are TRBV27 and TRBJ1-1; a weak D match, TRBD1 (5 bases). This CDR3 has 14 residues. Trimming shortened V by 5 bases and J by 5 bases, and 15 bases separated the two germline ends. In germline, CDR1 is MNHEY, CDR2 SMNVEV (reference sequence). In nucleotides, the CDR3 is TGTGCCAGCAGTCGCCCGGGGGAGGGAACTGAAGCTTTCTTT. Translating gives CASSRPGEGTEAFF.

This clonotype was counted at least ten times. The V call is TRBV28, the J call TRBJ2-3; D might be TRBD1 (5 bases). Germline V lookup: CDR1 MDHEN, CDR2 SYDVKM. The CDR3 covers 15 residues. V lost 5 bases and J lost 2, with 14 bases in between. CDR3 DNA sequence: TGTGCCAGCAGTCTAGACCAGGGATACACAGATACGCAGTATTTT. Translating gives CASSLDQGYTDTQYF.

The rearrangement joins TRBV24-1 to TRBJ1-1; D is undetermined. V was clipped by 5 bases and J by 4 bases, with 13 bases between them. Germline-derived CDR1 and CDR2 are KGHDR and SFDVKD. The CDR3 runs 14 residues. As DNA, the CDR3 is TGTGCCACCAGTGGGGGTCCGGGGTTCACTGAAGCTTTCTTT. Translating gives CATSGGPGFTEAFF.

Ten or more counts support this clonotype. The chain uses TRBV28 and TRBJ2-3; D is uncertain. CDR3 size: 13 residues. The germline V gene encodes CDR1 MDHEN and CDR2 SYDVKM. Between the trimmed V and J ends, which lost 1 base and 6 bases, there was a span of 8 bases. This CDR3 reads CASSLSGRDTQYF. CDR3 sequence (DNA): TGTGCCAGCAGTTTATCGGGCAGGGATACGCAGTATTTT.

The table lists this clonotype with a few counts. A read error may be the cause here, since a much bigger clone is one base away. This rearrangement joins TRBV7-2 to TRBJ1-1; D is unresolved. Germline V gene lookup returns CDR1 SGHTA and CDR2 FQGNSA. The CDR3 spans 13 residues. In DNA, the CDR3 is TGTGCCGGCAGCTCCTTGCCGAACACTGAAGCTTTCTTT. It codes for CAGSSLPNTEAFF.